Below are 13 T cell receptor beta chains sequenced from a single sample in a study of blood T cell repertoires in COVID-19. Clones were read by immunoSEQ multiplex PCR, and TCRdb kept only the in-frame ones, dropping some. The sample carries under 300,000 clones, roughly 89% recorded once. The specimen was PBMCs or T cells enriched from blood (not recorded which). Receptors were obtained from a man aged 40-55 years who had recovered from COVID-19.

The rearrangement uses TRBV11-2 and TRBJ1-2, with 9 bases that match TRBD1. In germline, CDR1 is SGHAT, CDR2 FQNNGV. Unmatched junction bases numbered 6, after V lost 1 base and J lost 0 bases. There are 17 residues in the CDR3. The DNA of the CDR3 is TGTGCCAGCAGCTTAGGGGACAGGGAAACTTCTAACTATGGCTACACCTTC. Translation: CASSLGDRETSNYGYTF.

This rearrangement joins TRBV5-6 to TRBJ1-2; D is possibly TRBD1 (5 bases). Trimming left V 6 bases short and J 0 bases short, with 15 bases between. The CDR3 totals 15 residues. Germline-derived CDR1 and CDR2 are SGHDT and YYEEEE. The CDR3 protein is CASMIGGEANYGYTF. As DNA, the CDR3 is TGTGCCAGCATGATCGGGGGAGAAGCTAACTATGGCTACACCTTC.

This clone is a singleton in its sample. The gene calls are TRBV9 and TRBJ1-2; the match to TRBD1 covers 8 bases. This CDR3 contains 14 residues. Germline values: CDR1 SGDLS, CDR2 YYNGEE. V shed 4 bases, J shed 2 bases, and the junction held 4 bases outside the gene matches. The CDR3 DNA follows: TGTGCCAGCAGCCCAGGGGACAGGAACTATGGCTACACCTTC. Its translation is CASSPGDRNYGYTF.

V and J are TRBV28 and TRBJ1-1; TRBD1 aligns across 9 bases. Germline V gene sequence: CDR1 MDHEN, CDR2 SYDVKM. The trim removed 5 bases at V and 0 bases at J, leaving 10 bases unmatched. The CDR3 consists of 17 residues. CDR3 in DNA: TGTGCCAGCAGTGCCCCCGGGACAGGGACCATGAACACTGAAGCTTTCTTT. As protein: CASSAPGTGTMNTEAFF.

In DNA, the CDR3 is TGTGCCAGCAGCTTGGGAGCGGGACAAAACACAGATACGCAGTATTTT. This translates into CASSLGAGQNTDTQYF. J is TRBJ2-3 and V is TRBV5-4, with D perhaps TRBD2 (7 bases). V lost 0 bases and J 2 bases, leaving 13 bases between the germline ends. Germline V lookup: CDR1 SGHNT, CDR2 YYREEE (reference sequence). CDR3 length: 16 residues.

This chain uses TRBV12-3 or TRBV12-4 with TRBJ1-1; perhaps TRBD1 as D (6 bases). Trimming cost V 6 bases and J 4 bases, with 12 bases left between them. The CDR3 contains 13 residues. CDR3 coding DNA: TGTGCCAGCAGCTCAAGGGGGGGCACTGAAGCTTTCTTT. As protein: CASSSRGGTEAFF.

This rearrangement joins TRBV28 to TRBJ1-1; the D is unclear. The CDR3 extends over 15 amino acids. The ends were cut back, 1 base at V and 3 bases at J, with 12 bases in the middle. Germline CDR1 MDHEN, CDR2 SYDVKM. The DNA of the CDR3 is TGTGCCAGCAGTTTATTAAGTCCCGGTGACACTGAAGCTTTCTTT. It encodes CASSLLSPGDTEAFF.

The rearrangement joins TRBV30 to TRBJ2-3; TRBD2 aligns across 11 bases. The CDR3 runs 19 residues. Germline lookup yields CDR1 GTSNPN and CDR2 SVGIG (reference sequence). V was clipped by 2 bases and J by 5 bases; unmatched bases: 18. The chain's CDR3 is CAWSRLYRLAGSTEDTQYF. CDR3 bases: TGTGCCTGGAGTCGCCTCTACAGACTAGCGGGGTCCACCGAAGATACGCAGTATTTT.

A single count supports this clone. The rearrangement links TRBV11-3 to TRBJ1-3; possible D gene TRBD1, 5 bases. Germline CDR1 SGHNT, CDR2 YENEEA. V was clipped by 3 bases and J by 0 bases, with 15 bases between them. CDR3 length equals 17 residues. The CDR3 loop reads CASSLAFAGTSGNTIYF. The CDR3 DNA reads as TGTGCCAGCAGCTTGGCCTTTGCGGGGACCTCTGGAAACACCATATATTTT.

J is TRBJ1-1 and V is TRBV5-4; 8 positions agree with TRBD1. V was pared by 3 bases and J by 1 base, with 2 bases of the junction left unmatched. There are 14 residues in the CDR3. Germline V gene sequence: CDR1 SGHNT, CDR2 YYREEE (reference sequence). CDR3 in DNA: TGTGCCAGCAGCTCCGGACAGGGGAACACTGAAGCTTTCTTT. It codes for CASSSGQGNTEAFF.

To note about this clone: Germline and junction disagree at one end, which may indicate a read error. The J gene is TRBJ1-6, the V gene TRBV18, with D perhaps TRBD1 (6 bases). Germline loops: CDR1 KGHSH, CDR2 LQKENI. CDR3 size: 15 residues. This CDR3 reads CASSPPQGIGSPLHF. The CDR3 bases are TGTGCCAGCTCGCCACCACAGGGTATTGGATCACCCCTCCACTTT.

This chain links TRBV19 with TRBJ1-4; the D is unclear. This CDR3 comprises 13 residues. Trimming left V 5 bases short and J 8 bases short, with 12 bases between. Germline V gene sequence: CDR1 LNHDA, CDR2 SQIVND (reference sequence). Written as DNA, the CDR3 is TGTGCCAGTAGTGGTACAGTGGGCGAAAAACTGTTTTTT. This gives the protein CASSGTVGEKLFF.

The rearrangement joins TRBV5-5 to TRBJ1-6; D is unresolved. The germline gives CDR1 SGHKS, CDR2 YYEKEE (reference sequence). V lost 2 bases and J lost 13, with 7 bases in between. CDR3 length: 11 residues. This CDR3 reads CASSFDGPLHF. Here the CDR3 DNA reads TGTGCCAGCAGCTTTGACGGGCCCCTCCACTTT.